These 13 T cell receptor beta chains were all obtained from the same sample, sequenced in a study of CD8 T cells in Susac syndrome. An input of about 0.5 to 1 ug of RNA was subjected to reverse transcription using random hexamers. MiXCR was run by TCRdb on the immunoSEQ multiplex PCR reads, yielding one entry per CDR3 protein. The sample has over 100,000 distinct CDR3 sequences; about 96% are singletons. Input material: CD4+ T cells from PBMCs. The receptors were sampled from a human donor in good health.

The V call is TRBV27, the J call TRBJ2-7; 10 bases fit TRBD1. V lost 7 bases, J lost 5 bases, and 11 bases stayed unmatched. In germline, CDR1 is MNHEY, CDR2 SMNVEV (reference sequence). The CDR3 is 15 amino acids. The CDR3, as DNA: TGTGCCAGCATCCGACAGGGGGCGAAAAAGGACGAGCAGTACTTC. Protein: CASIRQGAKKDEQYF.

The J gene is TRBJ1-3, the V gene TRBV7-6, with D possibly matching TRBD1 (6 bases). The germline V and J ends were trimmed by 3 bases and 0 bases, with 12 bases remaining between them. The CDR3 loop spans 16 amino acids. Germline loops: CDR1 SGHVS, CDR2 FNYEAQ. The CDR3 sequence is CASSLRGESSGNTIYF. In DNA form, the CDR3 reads TGTGCCAGCAGCTTGAGGGGGGAGAGCTCTGGAAACACCATATATTTT.

The genes are TRBV29-1 and TRBJ1-5; TRBD1 aligns across 9 bases. The CDR3 has 12 amino acids. Germline lookup yields CDR1 SQVTM and CDR2 ANQGSEA. The V and J ends lost 4 bases and 6 bases, in that order; junction bases with no gene match: 1. CDR3 in amino acids: CSVGQGGQPQHF. For the CDR3, the DNA is TGCAGCGTTGGACAGGGGGGTCAGCCCCAGCATTTT.

The chain couples TRBV30 to TRBJ2-2; 9 positions agree with TRBD1. After removal of 8 bases from V and 4 bases from J, the junction contained 11 bases not matched to a gene. The CDR3 covers 15 residues. CDR1 GTSNPN and CDR2 SVGIG come from the germline V gene (reference sequence). The CDR3 sequence is CAGGHRTGVTGELFF. The CDR3 DNA sequence: TGTGCCGGGGGTCATAGGACAGGGGTCACCGGGGAGCTGTTTTTT.

V and J are TRBV4-3 and TRBJ1-2; D not certain. CDR1 is LGHNA, CDR2 YSLEER, per germline. Deletions cut 3 bases from V and 4 bases from J, with 15 bases between. The CDR3 has 15 amino acids. The CDR3 DNA reads as TGCGCCAGCAGCCAGACGGGCCCGCCCGTCTATGGCTACACCTTC. This codes for CASSQTGPPVYGYTF.

The chain couples TRBV24-1 to TRBJ2-7; 8 bases map to TRBD1. This CDR3 region has 15 residues. The junction had 9 bases not matched to a gene; V was cut back by 7 bases and J by 2 bases. CDR1 is KGHDR, CDR2 SFDVKD, per germline. Written as DNA, the CDR3 is TGTGCCACCAGCAACCCGGACAGGGTCACCTACGAGCAGTACTTC. This sequence encodes CATSNPDRVTYEQYF.

The chain joins TRBV28 to TRBJ1-5; no firm D call. This CDR3 is built from 12 residues. Germline values: CDR1 MDHEN, CDR2 SYDVKM. V shed 4 bases and J shed 5 bases, with 6 bases lying between them. DNA of the CDR3: TGTGCCAGCAGTTCGACACATCAGCCCCAGCATTTT. Amino acid sequence: CASSSTHQPQHF.

The V call is TRBV29-1, the J call TRBJ2-7, with 9 bases identical to TRBD1. The CDR3 has 13 residues. From germline, CDR1 is SQVTM and CDR2 ANQGSEA. V dropped 4 bases and J dropped 5; count of bases not matched to a gene: 6. The CDR3 region has the DNA TGCAGCGTTGCCGACAGGGGGATGAACGAGCAGTACTTC. Amino acid sequence: CSVADRGMNEQYF.

The rearrangement uses TRBV5-1 and TRBJ2-7; 9 nucleotides line up with TRBD1. V trimming: 4 bases; J trimming: 9 bases; junction bases outside the gene matches: 14. The V gene's germline CDR1 is SGHRS and CDR2 YFSETQ. The CDR3 has 15 residues. Here the CDR3 reads CASSPRTGGPFGQYF. CDR3 sequence (DNA): TGCGCCAGCAGCCCCCGAACAGGGGGCCCCTTCGGGCAGTACTTC.

The chain joins TRBV11-2 to TRBJ2-3; unclear D gene. CDR1 and CDR2 from the germline V gene are SGHAT and FQNNGV. The CDR3 runs to 14 residues. Trimming removed 5 bases from V and 3 bases from J, with 12 bases in between. The CDR3 DNA follows: TGTGCCAGCAGCCCCGCATTTCGGACAGATACGCAGTATTTT. Translation: CASSPAFRTDTQYF.

The chain couples TRBV6-6 to TRBJ2-6, with D perhaps TRBD2 (6 bases). CDR1 and CDR2 (germline): MNHNY, SVGAGI (reference sequence). V gave up 6 bases and J gave up 0 bases, with 12 bases separating them. This CDR3 has 16 residues. Here the CDR3 DNA reads TGTGCCAGCAGGCGGGACTCCCGCTCTGGGGCCAACGTCCTGACTTTC. This codes for CASRRDSRSGANVLTF.

V is TRBV12-3 or TRBV12-4 and J is TRBJ2-7; the D is unclear. There are 14 residues in the CDR3. Between the trimmed V and J ends, which lost 3 bases and 2 bases, there was a span of 11 bases. The CDR3 DNA reads as TGTGCCAGCAGTTTGGATCCAAAGGCCTACGAGCAGTACTTC. Its translation: CASSLDPKAYEQYF.

V is TRBV6-2 or TRBV6-3 and J is TRBJ1-1, with D unresolved. The CDR3 covers 15 residues. Trimming stripped 9 bases from V and 0 bases from J, with 17 bases between. The germline gives CDR1 MNHEY, CDR2 SVGEGT. The CDR3 loop reads CASRTSGRMNTEAFF. The CDR3 nucleotides read TGTGCCAGTCGCACGAGTGGGCGGATGAACACTGAAGCTTTCTTT.